What follows are 23 T cell receptor beta chains derived from one specimen sequenced in a study of long-term antiretroviral therapy in people with HIV. An immunoSEQ assay, version v3.0, was performed at survey level. The data were produced by immunoSEQ multiplex PCR, yet TCRdb's version contains in-frame clones alone and is incomplete. The data hold about 10,000 clones, with roughly 84% observed a single time. The sample consisted of unsorted PBMCs, taken 0.3 years before starting antiretroviral therapy. Receptors originate from a man between 25 and 39 years old with HIV.

The J gene is TRBJ1-2, the V gene TRBV28; the D is unclear. The CDR3 extends over 13 amino acids. CDR1 and CDR2 (germline): MDHEN, SYDVKM. V was pared by 2 bases and J by 7 bases, with 11 bases between. CDR3 sequence: CASSLEGTVGYTF. For the CDR3, the DNA is TGTGCCAGCAGTTTAGAGGGAACGGTTGGCTACACCTTC.

This sequence joins TRBV6-5 and TRBJ1-1, with D perhaps matching TRBD1 (5 bases). CDR1 MNHEY and CDR2 SVGAGI come from the germline V gene. The CDR3 loop spans 14 amino acids. With 1 base removed from V and 0 bases from J, the gap between germline ends came to 6 bases. Here the CDR3 reads CASSYLGVNTEAFF. CDR3 nucleotides: TGTGCCAGCAGTTACTTGGGGGTGAACACTGAAGCTTTCTTT.

This clone was recorded a few times. This chain links TRBV25-1 with TRBJ1-5, with D tentatively TRBD1 (6 bases). The CDR3 spans 13 residues. The V gene's germline CDR1 is MGHDK and CDR2 SYGVNS. The V end was cut by 4 bases, the J end by 9 bases, with 13 bases between. DNA for the CDR3: TGTGCCAGCAGTGTGGACAGACTCACGCCCCAGCATTTT. Its protein is CASSVDRLTPQHF.

The gene calls are TRBV2 and TRBJ2-1, with 8 bases matching TRBD1. Germline values: CDR1 SNHLY, CDR2 FYNNEI. CDR3 length equals 14 residues. The V segment lost 5 bases and the J segment 5 bases; nucleotides outside the gene matches: 5. The CDR3 coding sequence is TGTGCCAGCAGTTTGGACAGGGCGCACAATGAGCAGTTCTTC. Encoded protein: CASSLDRAHNEQFF.

The chain is built from TRBV4-1 and TRBJ2-7; TRBD1 aligns across 7 bases. From germline, CDR1 is MGHRA and CDR2 YSYEKL. The trim removed 5 bases at V and 6 bases at J, leaving 13 bases unmatched. CDR3 length: 15 amino acids. Here the CDR3 reads CASSFDREPFREQYF. The CDR3 DNA reads TGCGCCAGCAGCTTCGACAGGGAACCCTTCCGCGAGCAGTACTTC.

In this sample, this clone turned up once. The gene calls are TRBV10-3 and TRBJ2-2; TRBD2 matches 7 bases. Germline V gene data show CDR1 as ENHRY and CDR2 as SYGVKD. The CDR3 loop spans 15 amino acids. With V trimmed by 2 bases and J by 7 bases, 7 bases remained unmatched. CDR3 nucleotide sequence: TGTGCCATCAGTGAGGTTGCGGGAGAATTCGGGGAGCTGTTTTTT. As protein: CAISEVAGEFGELFF.

This rearrangement joins TRBV28 to TRBJ2-4; the D call may be TRBD1 or TRBD2 (5 bases each). The germline V and J ends were trimmed by 2 bases and 3 bases, with 8 bases remaining between them. CDR1 is MDHEN and CDR2 is SYDVKM in the germline V gene. The CDR3 runs 14 residues. The DNA of the CDR3 is TGTGCCAGCAGTTTAAGGGACGTCAAAAACATTCAGTACTTC. The encoded protein is CASSLRDVKNIQYF.

CDR3 residues: CASSEVWGDTGELFF. DNA for the CDR3: TGTGCCAGCAGTGAAGTATGGGGAGACACCGGGGAGCTGTTTTTT. J is TRBJ2-2 and V is TRBV2; D might be TRBD2 (5 bases). Trimming removed 1 base at V and 3 bases at J, with 9 bases between. Germline V gene data show CDR1 as SNHLY and CDR2 as FYNNEI. This CDR3 has 15 amino acids.

By sample share, this clone is medium-sized. The chain has TRBV7-9 and TRBJ1-3, with D unresolved. The V gene's germline CDR1 is SEHNR and CDR2 FQNEAQ (reference sequence). Trimming removed 7 bases from V and 0 bases from J, with 13 bases in between. The CDR3 extends over 15 amino acids. The CDR3 nucleotides read TGTGCCAGCACCACGGACGGGTTCTCTGGAAACACCATATATTTT. As protein: CASTTDGFSGNTIYF.

V gene TRBV25-1 combines with J gene TRBJ1-1; D remains unclear. Germline V gives CDR1 MGHDK, CDR2 SYGVNS. There are 12 residues in the CDR3. The V gene lost 2 bases and the J gene lost 8 bases, with 9 bases spanning the gap. CDR3 region: CASSETGREAFF. In DNA form, the CDR3 reads TGTGCCAGCAGTGAAACGGGTAGGGAAGCTTTCTTT.

This clone was seen only a few times. The chain employs TRBV7-9 and TRBJ2-4, with D perhaps TRBD2 (7 bases). The V end lost 6 bases, the J end lost 8 bases, and 17 bases lay between the germline ends. The CDR3 spans 14 residues. Germline CDR1 reads SEHNR; CDR2 reads FQNEAQ (reference sequence). DNA of the CDR3: TGTGCCAGCAGACCACAGGGTGGGGGGGACATTCAGTACTTC. It translates to CASRPQGGGDIQYF.

The rearrangement links TRBV19 to TRBJ1-5, with 8 bases fitting TRBD1. The length of the CDR3 is 15 residues. J gave up 6 bases and V 4 bases, and 8 bases lay outside the gene matches. Per the germline V gene, CDR1 is LNHDA and CDR2 is SQIVND (reference sequence). The CDR3 spells CASSTRTGTFQPQHF. The CDR3 DNA follows: TGTGCCAGTAGTACCCGGACAGGGACGTTTCAGCCCCAGCATTTT.

The genes are TRBV5-6 and TRBJ2-7; TRBD2 aligns across 7 bases. Germline V gives CDR1 SGHDT, CDR2 YYEEEE. The CDR3 consists of 17 residues. V lost 3 bases to trimming and J lost 2 bases; unmatched junction nucleotides: 14. The CDR3 DNA sequence: TGTGCCAGCAGCTCCTCGACTAGCACCATGGGGCCCTACGAGCAGTACTTC. Protein: CASSSSTSTMGPYEQYF.

CDR3 nucleotides: TGTGCCAGCAGCCCCGAGGTAGCGGAAGAGACCCAGTACTTC. Its translation is CASSPEVAEETQYF. The chain combines TRBV4-2 with TRBJ2-5, with D possibly being TRBD2 (6 bases). CDR1 is LGHNA, CDR2 YNFKEQ, per germline. The CDR3 consists of 14 residues. With 4 bases removed from V and 3 bases from J, the gap between germline ends came to 12 bases.

V gene TRBV29-1 combines with J gene TRBJ1-2; TRBD1 matches 7 bases. Trimming removed 5 bases from V and 5 bases from J; junction bases left unmatched: 8. Germline V gene lookup returns CDR1 SQVTM and CDR2 ANQGSEA. This CDR3 is built from 13 residues. DNA for the CDR3: TGCAGCGTTAGGGACAGCGTTCTATATGGCTACACCTTC. It encodes CSVRDSVLYGYTF.

This clone was seen just once. The V gene is TRBV6-1, the J gene TRBJ1-6; perhaps TRBD1 as D (6 bases). Germline V gene sequence: CDR1 MNHNS, CDR2 SASEGT. V lost 5 bases to trimming and J lost 8 bases, with 16 bases between them. The CDR3 has 15 amino acids. DNA of the CDR3: TGTGCCAGCAGTCCCCGACAGGACGTTTATTCACCCCTCCACTTT. The encoded protein is CASSPRQDVYSPLHF.

The chain carries TRBV5-6 and TRBJ2-7, with TRBD1 as a possible D gene (8 bases). This CDR3 has 16 residues. V was clipped by 1 base and J by 4 bases, with 18 bases between them. Germline CDR1 and CDR2: SGHDT and YYEEEE. CDR3 loop: CASSLTGGWTRYEQYF. The CDR3 nucleotides are TGTGCCAGCAGCTTGACAGGGGGTTGGACTAGATACGAGCAGTACTTC. Using reference TRBV5-6 and TRBJ2-7 for the parts outside the CDR3, the full variable domain is DAGVTQSPTHLIKTRGQQVTLRCSPKSGHDTVSWYQQALGQGPQFIFQYYEEEERQRGNFPDRFSGHQFPNYSSELNVNALLLGDSALYLCASSLTGGWTRYEQYFGPGTRLTVT.

This clone is large. The J gene is TRBJ1-3, the V gene TRBV30, with D uncertain. This CDR3 contains 12 residues. V was clipped by 5 bases and J by 8 bases, with 13 bases between them. Germline loops: CDR1 GTSNPN, CDR2 SVGIG (reference sequence). For the CDR3, the DNA is TGTGCCTGGGATCGGAGCGGACACACCATATATTTT. This translates into CAWDRSGHTIYF.

This sequence joins TRBV5-5 and TRBJ1-5, with 7 bases lining up with TRBD1. The CDR3 is 13 amino acids. The germline gives CDR1 SGHKS, CDR2 YYEKEE (reference sequence). V lost 2 bases, J lost 5 bases, and 1 base stayed unmatched. As DNA, the CDR3 is TGTGCCAGCAGCTTTGGGACAGATCAGCCCCAGCATTTT. It encodes CASSFGTDQPQHF.

This clone has a handful of counts. The V gene is TRBV5-8, the J gene TRBJ1-4; D is unresolved. The CDR3 contains 14 residues. The V gene's germline CDR1 is SGHTS and CDR2 YDEGEE. Trimming cost V 5 bases and J 11 bases, with 19 bases left between them. The CDR3: CASSLFLSDPKLFF. The CDR3 DNA sequence: TGTGCCAGCAGTCTCTTCCTTTCCGACCCTAAACTGTTTTTT.

The genes are TRBV7-9 and TRBJ1-1, with 8 bases matching TRBD1. Germline CDR1 and CDR2: SEHNR and FQNEAQ (reference sequence). The CDR3 covers 15 residues. J gave up 1 base and V 5 bases, and 6 bases lay outside the gene matches. CDR3 coding DNA: TGTGCCAGCAGCCCAACGACAGGGGCGAACACTGAAGCTTTCTTT. This codes for CASSPTTGANTEAFF.

The gene calls are TRBV5-8 and TRBJ1-2; TRBD1 matches at 7 bases. The CDR3 sequence is 15 residues long. The V gene end was trimmed by 4 bases and the J gene end by 1 base; junction bases not matched to a gene: 7. CDR1 and CDR2 (germline): SGHTS, YDEGEE. CDR3 bases: TGTGCCAGCAGCCCACAGGGGAGCCTTAACTATGGCTACACCTTC. Translating it yields CASSPQGSLNYGYTF.

CDR3 sequence reads: CASSQERAGWSYNEQFF. CDR3 in DNA: TGCGCCAGCAGCCAAGAGCGGGCGGGATGGTCCTACAATGAGCAGTTCTTC. The V call is TRBV4-3, the J call TRBJ2-1; D possibly corresponds to TRBD2 (6 bases). From germline, CDR1 is LGHNA and CDR2 YSLEER. The germline V and J ends were trimmed by 0 bases and 1 base, with 13 bases remaining between them. The CDR3 is 17 residues long.